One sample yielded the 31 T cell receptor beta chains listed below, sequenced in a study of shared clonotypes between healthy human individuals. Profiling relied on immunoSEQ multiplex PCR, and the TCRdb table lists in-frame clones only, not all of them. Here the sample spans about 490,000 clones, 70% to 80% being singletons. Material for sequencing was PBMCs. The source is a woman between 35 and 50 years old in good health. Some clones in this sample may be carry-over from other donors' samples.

The CDR3 reads CASSLTGVNTGELFF. The CDR3 region has the DNA TGTGCCAGCAGCTTGACGGGAGTGAACACCGGGGAGCTGTTTTTT. The chain carries TRBV5-6 and TRBJ2-2, with D tentatively TRBD2 (6 bases). V was pared by 1 base and J by 1 base, with 8 bases between. This CDR3 has 15 amino acids. Germline CDR1 is SGHDT and CDR2 is YYEEEE.

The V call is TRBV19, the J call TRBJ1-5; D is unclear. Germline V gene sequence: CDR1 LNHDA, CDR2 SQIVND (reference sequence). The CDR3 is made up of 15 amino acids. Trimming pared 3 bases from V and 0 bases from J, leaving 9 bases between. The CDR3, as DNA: TGTGCCAGTAGTATTGGGGATTATAGCAATCAGCCCCAGCATTTT. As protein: CASSIGDYSNQPQHF.

The CDR3 nucleotides are TGTGCCACCAGCAGAATAAGCTCCTACAATGAGCAGTTCTTC. Translated, it gives CATSRISSYNEQFF. The gene calls are TRBV15 and TRBJ2-1; the D is unclear. V gave up 2 bases and J gave up 0 bases, with 5 bases separating them. This CDR3 comprises 14 residues. Looked up from germline, CDR1 is LNHNV and CDR2 is YYDKDF (reference sequence).

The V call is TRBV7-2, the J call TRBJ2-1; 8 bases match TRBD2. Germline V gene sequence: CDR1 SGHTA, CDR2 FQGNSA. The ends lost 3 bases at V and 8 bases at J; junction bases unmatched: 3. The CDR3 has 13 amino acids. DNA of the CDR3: TGTGCCAGCAGCTTTAGCGGGACTGATGAGCAGTTCTTC. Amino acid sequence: CASSFSGTDEQFF. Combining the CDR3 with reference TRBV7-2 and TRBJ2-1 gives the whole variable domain GAGVSQSPSNKVTEKGKDVELRCDPISGHTALYWYRQSLGQGLEFLIYFQGNSAPDKSGLPSDRFSAERTGGSVSTLTIQRTQQEDSAVYLCASSFSGTDEQFFGPGTRLTVL.

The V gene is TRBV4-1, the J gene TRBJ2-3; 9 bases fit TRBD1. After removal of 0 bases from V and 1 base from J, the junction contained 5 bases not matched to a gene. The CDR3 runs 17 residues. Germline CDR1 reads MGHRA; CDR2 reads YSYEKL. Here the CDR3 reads CASSQEGTGSGTDTQYF. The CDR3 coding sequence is TGCGCCAGCAGCCAAGAAGGGACAGGGTCGGGCACAGATACGCAGTATTTT.

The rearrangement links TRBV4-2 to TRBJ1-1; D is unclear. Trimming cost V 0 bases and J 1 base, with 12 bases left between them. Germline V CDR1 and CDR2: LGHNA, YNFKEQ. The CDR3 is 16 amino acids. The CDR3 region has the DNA TGTGCCAGCAGCCAAGATCGGGGTACACAGAACACTGAAGCTTTCTTT. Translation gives CASSQDRGTQNTEAFF.

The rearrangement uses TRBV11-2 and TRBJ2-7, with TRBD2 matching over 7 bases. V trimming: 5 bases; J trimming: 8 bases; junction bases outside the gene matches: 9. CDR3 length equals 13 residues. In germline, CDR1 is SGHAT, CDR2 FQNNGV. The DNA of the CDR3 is TGTGCCAGCAGCCCCTCCGGACTAGACAAGCAGTACTTC. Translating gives CASSPSGLDKQYF.

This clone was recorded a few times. CDR3 amino acids: CASTLAGKEAFF. In nucleotides, the CDR3 is TGTGCCAGCACCCTTGCCGGGAAGGAGGCTTTCTTT. The rearrangement joins TRBV28 to TRBJ1-1, with D unresolved. Looked up from germline, CDR1 is MDHEN and CDR2 is SYDVKM. The ends were cut back, 7 bases at V and 11 bases at J, with 17 bases in the middle. This CDR3 spans 12 amino acids.

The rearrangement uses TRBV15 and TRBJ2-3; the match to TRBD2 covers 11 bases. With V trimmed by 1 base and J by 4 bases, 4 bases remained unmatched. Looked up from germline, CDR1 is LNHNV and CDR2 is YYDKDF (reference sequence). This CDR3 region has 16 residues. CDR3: CATSRVLAGVPDTQYF. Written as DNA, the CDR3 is TGTGCCACCAGCAGAGTACTAGCGGGAGTCCCAGATACGCAGTATTTT.

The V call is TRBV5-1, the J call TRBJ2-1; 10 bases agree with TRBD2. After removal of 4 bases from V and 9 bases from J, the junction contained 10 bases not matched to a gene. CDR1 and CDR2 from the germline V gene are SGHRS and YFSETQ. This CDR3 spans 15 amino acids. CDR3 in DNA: TGCGCCAGCAGCGCGCAAGCGGGAGGGCCCCCTGAGCAGTTCTTC. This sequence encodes CASSAQAGGPPEQFF.

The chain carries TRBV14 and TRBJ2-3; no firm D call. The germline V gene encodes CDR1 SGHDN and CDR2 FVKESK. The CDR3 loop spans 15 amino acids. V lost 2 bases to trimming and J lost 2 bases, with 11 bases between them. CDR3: CASSQFSGYTDTQYF. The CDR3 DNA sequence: TGTGCCAGCAGCCAATTTTCCGGGTACACAGATACGCAGTATTTT.

The CDR3 bases are TGCGCCAGCAGCCACGAACTGACTCTAGCGGGAGGGATCACCGGGGAGCTGTTTTTT. It specifies CASSHELTLAGGITGELFF. The V and J genes are TRBV4-3 and TRBJ2-2; 12 nucleotides line up with TRBD2. The ends lost 3 bases at V and 4 bases at J; junction bases unmatched: 12. Germline V gene lookup returns CDR1 LGHNA and CDR2 YSLEER. CDR3 length: 19 amino acids.

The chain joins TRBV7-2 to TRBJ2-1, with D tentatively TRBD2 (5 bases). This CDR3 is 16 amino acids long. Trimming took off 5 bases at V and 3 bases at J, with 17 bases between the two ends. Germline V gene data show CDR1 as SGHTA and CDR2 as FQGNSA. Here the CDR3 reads CASSTQSGPLYNEQFF. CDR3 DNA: TGTGCCAGCAGCACCCAAAGCGGTCCCCTCTACAATGAGCAGTTCTTC.

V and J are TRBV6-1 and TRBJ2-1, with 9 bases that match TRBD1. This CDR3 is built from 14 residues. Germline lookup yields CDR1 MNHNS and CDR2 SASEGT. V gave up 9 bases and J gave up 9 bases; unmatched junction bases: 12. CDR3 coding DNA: TGTGCCAGTATCCGGGACAGGGCCTTGCGTGAGCAGTTCTTC. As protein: CASIRDRALREQFF.

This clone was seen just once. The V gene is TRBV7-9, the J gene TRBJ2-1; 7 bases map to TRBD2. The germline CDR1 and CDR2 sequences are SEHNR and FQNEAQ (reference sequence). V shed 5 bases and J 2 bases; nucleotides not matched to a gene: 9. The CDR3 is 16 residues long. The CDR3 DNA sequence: TGTGCCAGCAGCAGCCCAGGCGGGAGTCCCTACAATGAGCAGTTCTTC. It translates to CASSSPGGSPYNEQFF.

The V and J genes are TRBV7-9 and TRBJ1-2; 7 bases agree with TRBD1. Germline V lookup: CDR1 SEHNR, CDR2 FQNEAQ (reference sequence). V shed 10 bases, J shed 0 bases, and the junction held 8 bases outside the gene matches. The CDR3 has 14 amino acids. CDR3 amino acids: CATRVRGTNYGYTF. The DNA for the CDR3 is TGTGCCACCAGGGTCAGGGGGACTAACTATGGCTACACCTTC.

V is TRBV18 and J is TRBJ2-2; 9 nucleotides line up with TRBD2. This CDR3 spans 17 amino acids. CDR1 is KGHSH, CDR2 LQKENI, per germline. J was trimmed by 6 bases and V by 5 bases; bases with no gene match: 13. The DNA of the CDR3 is TGTGCCAGCTCAGCCAATAGCGGGAGATTGGTGGCCGGGGAGCTGTTTTTT. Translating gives CASSANSGRLVAGELFF.

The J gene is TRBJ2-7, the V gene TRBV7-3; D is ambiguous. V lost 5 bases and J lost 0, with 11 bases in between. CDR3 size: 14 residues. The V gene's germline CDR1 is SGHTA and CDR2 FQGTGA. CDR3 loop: CASSLLPVSYEQYF. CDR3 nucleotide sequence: TGTGCCAGCAGCCTGCTGCCAGTCTCCTACGAGCAGTACTTC.

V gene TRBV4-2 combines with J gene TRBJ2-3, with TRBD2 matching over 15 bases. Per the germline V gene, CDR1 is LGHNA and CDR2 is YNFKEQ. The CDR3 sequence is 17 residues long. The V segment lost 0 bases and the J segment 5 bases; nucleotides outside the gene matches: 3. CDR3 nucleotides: TGTGCCAGCAGCCAAGAAGGGACTAGCGGGAGGCTAGATACGCAGTATTTT. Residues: CASSQEGTSGRLDTQYF.

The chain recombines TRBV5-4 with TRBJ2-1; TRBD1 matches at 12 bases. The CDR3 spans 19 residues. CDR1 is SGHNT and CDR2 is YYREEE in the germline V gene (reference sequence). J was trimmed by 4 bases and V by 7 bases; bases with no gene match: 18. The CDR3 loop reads CASGGTGGLAGDSYNEQFF. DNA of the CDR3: TGTGCCAGCGGAGGGACAGGGGGCCTAGCGGGAGATTCTTACAATGAGCAGTTCTTC.

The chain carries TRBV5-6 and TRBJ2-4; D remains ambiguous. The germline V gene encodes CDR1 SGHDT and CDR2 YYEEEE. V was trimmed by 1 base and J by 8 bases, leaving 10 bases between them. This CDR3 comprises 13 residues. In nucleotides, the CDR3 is TGTGCCAGCAGCTTGAAAGGTGGAGACATTCAGTACTTC. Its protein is CASSLKGGDIQYF.

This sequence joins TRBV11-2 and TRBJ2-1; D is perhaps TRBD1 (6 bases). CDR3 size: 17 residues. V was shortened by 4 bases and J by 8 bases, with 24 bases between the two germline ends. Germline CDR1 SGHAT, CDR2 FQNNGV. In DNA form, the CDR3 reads TGTGCCAGCAGCTCCCTTCTACTGGGGGCCATTCGCGATGAGCAGTTCTTC. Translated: CASSSLLLGAIRDEQFF.

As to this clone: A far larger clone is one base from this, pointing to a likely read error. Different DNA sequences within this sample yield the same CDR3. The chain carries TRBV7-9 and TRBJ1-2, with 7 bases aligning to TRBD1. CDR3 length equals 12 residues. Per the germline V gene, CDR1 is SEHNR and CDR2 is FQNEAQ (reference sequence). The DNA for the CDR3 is TGCGCCAGCAGCGTCGGACAGGCTAGCTACACCTTC. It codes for CASSVGQASYTF.

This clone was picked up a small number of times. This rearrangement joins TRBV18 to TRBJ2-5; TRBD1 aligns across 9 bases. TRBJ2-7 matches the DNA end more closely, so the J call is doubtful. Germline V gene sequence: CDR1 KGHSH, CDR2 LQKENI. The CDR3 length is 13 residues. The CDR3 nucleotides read TGTGCCAGCTCACCGGGACAGGGTGCCGAGCAGTACTTC. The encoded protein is CASSPGQGAEQYF.

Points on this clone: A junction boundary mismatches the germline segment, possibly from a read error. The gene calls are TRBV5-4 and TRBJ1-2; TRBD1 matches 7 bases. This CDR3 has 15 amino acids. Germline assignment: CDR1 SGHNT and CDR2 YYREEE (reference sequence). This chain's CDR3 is CASSLEGAAVYGCTF. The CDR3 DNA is TGTGCCAGCAGCTTGGAGGGGGCAGCGGTCTATGGCTGCACCTTC.

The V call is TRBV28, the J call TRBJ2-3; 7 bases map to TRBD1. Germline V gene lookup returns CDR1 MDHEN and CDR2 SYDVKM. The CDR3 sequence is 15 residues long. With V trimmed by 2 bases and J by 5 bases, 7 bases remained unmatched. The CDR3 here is CASSLNRGSGDTQYF. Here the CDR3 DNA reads TGTGCCAGCAGTTTAAACAGGGGAAGTGGAGATACGCAGTATTTT.

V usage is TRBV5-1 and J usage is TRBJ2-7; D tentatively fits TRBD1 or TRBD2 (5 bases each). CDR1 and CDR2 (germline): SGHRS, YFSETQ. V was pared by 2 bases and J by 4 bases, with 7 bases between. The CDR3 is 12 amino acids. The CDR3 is CASSLGEYEQYF. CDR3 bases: TGCGCCAGCAGCTTAGGGGAGTACGAGCAGTACTTC.

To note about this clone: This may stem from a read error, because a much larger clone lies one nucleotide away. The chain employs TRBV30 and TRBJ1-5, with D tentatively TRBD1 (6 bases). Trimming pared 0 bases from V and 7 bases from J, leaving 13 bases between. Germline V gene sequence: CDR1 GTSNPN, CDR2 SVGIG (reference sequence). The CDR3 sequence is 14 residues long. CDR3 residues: CAWSVNGGRQPQHF. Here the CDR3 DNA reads TGTGCCTGGAGTGTTAATGGGGGCAGACAGCCCCAGCATTTT.

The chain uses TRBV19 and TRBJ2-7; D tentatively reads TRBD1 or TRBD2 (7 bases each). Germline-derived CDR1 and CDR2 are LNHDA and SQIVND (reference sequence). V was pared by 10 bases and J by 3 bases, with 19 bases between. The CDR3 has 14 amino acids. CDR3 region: CATGGGQLNYEQYF. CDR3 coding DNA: TGTGCCACTGGGGGGGGACAGCTTAACTACGAGCAGTACTTC.

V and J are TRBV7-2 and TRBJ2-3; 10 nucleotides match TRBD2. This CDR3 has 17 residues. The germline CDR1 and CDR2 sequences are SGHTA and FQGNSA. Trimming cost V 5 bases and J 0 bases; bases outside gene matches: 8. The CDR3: CASSRNGLAASTDTQYF. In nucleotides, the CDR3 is TGTGCCAGCAGCCGAAATGGACTAGCGGCGAGCACAGATACGCAGTATTTT.

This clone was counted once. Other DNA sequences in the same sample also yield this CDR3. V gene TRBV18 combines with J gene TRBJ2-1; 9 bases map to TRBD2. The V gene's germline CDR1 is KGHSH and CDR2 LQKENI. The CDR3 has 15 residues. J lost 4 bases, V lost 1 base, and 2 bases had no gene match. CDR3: CASSPLTSGYNEQFF. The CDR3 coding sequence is TGTGCCAGCTCACCACTGACTAGCGGATACAATGAGCAGTTCTTC.